Sequencing of this TCR beta chain was carried out in a study of blood T cell repertoires in COVID-19. The method was immunoSEQ multiplex PCR; TCRdb's version includes in-frame clones alone and lacks a portion of them. In the table there are 310,000 or so clones, roughly 90% of which are singletons. This CDR3 spans 15 amino acids. V lost 0 bases to trimming and J lost 11 bases; unmatched junction nucleotides: 7. Germline loops: CDR1 SGHTA, CDR2 FQGNSA. The TCR comes from a woman between 45 and 60 years old who had recovered from COVID-19. The genes are TRBV7-2 and TRBJ1-6, with 7 bases lining up with TRBD1. Sequencing was carried out using peripheral blood. The CDR3 here is CASSLAGQAGTPLHF. The CDR3 region has the DNA TGTGCCAGCAGCTTAGCTGGACAGGCGGGAACACCCCTCCACTTT.